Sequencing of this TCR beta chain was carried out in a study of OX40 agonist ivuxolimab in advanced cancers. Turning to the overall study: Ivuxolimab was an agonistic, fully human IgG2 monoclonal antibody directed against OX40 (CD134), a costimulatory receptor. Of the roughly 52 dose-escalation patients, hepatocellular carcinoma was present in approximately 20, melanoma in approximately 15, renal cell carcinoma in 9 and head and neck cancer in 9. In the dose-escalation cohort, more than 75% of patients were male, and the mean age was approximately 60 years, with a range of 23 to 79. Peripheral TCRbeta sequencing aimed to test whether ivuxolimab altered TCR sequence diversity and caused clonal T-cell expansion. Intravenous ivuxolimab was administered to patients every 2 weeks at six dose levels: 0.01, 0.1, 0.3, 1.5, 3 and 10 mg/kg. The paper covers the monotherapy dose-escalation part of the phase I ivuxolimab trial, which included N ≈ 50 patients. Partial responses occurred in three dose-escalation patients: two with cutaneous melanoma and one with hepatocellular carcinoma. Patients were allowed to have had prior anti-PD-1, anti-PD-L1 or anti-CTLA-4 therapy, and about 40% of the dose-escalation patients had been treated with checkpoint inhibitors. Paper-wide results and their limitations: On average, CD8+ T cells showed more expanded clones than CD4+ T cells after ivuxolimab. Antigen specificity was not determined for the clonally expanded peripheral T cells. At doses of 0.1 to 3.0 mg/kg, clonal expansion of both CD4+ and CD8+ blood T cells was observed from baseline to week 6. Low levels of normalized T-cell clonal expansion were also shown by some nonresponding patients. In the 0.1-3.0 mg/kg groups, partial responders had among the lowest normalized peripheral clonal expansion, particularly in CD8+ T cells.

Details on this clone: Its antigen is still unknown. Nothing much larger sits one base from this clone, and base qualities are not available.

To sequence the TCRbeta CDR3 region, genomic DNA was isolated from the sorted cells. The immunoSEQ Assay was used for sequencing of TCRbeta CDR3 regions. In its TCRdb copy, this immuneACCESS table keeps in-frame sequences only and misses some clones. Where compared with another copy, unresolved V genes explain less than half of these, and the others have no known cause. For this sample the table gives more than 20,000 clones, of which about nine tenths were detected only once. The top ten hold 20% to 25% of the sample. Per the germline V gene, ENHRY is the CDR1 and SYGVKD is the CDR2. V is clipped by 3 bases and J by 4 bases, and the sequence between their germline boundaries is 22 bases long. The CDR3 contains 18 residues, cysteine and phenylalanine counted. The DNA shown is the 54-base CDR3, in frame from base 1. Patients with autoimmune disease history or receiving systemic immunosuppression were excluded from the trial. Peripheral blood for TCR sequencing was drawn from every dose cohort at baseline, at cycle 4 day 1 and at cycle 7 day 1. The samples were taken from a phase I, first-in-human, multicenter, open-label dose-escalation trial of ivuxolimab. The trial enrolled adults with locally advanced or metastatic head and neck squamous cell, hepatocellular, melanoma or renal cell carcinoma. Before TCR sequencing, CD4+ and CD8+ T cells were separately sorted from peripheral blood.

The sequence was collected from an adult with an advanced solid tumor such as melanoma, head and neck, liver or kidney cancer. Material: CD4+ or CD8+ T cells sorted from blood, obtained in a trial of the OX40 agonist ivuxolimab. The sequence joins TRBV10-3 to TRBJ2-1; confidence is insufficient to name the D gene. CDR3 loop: CAISDEPAGGMGYNEQFF. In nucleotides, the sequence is TGTGCCATCAGTGATGAACCCGCCGGTGGCATGGGATACAATGAGCAGTTCTTC.